This TCR beta chain is from a study of control samples from healthy donors and cancer patients. J lost 5 bases, V lost 4 bases, and 5 bases had no gene match. Germline CDR1 and CDR2: SGHNT and YYREEE (reference sequence). This CDR3 has 14 residues. TCRdb keeps only in-frame clones here, not all; method: immunoSEQ multiplex PCR. Here the sample spans 70,000 or so clones, around four fifths being singletons. Sequenced input: blood. The TCR was taken from a man in his forties or fifties in good health. This rearrangement joins TRBV5-4 to TRBJ2-3; 9 bases agree with TRBD1. As DNA, the CDR3 is TGTGCCAGCAGCATTGGGACAGGGAAAGATACGCAGTATTTT. Translation: CASSIGTGKDTQYF. The variable domain in full, with the rest retrieved from reference TRBV5-4 and TRBJ2-3, is ETGVTQSPTHLIKTRGQQVTLRCSSQSGHNTVSWYQQALGQGPQFIFQYYREEENGRGNFPPRFSGLQFPNYSSELNVNALELDDSALYLCASSIGTGKDTQYFGPGTRLTVL.